This T cell receptor (beta chain) was identified during a study of T cell responses to AZD1222 COVID-19 vaccine. Generated by immunoSEQ multiplex PCR, the TCRdb table keeps only in-frame clones and is missing some. The table includes more than 150,000 clones, 92% detected once. Study findings and constraints: After two AZD1222 doses, spike-specific TCR breadth and depth rose versus day 0. Within unmutated variant regions lay the reported targets of nearly half of spike-specific TCRs. The CD4 TCRs associated with vaccination extended across spike and predominated at 160-218 and 743-854.

This CDR3 has 13 residues. V lost 4 bases, J lost 7 bases, and 8 bases lay in between. Germline assignment: CDR1 ENHRY and CDR2 SYGVKD. This clone came up once. The antigen remains unidentified. Sequenced here: peripheral blood, sampled on day 0 of AZD1222 vaccination. The origin of this receptor is an adult in good health. The J gene is TRBJ1-6, the V gene TRBV10-3, with no clear D. The CDR3 coding sequence is TGTGCCATCAGTGTACAAGACAATTCACCCCTCCACTTT. Encoded protein: CAISVQDNSPLHF.